Following are 26 T cell receptor beta chains from one sample sequenced in a study of T cells in Graves' hyperthyroidism and ophthalmopathy. It was RNA transcripts that yielded the amplified TCR beta CDR3 regions. The primer set for the first-round RT-PCR of the TCR CDR3 was HTBI. TCRdb called the multiplex PCR reads again in MiXCR, with one record for every CDR3 protein. In the table there are over 450,000 distinct CDR3 sequences, approximately 15% of which are singletons. The sample was blood. These receptor sequences come from a woman younger than 35 with Graves' hyperthyroidism.

In its sample, this clonotype was seen many times. This chain joins TRBV7-3 and TRBJ2-7; D not resolved. The V end lost 2 bases, the J end lost 6 bases, and 14 bases lay between the germline ends. Germline CDR1 reads SGHTA; CDR2 reads FQGTGA. The CDR3 totals 14 residues. CDR3 region: CASSLAGGAPEQYF. The CDR3 DNA is TGTGCCAGCAGCTTAGCCGGCGGCGCCCCCGAGCAGTACTTC.

This clonotype was counted at least ten times. This rearrangement joins TRBV6-1 to TRBJ2-1; TRBD2 matches 8 bases. V shed 6 bases and J 3 bases; nucleotides not matched to a gene: 1. The CDR3 has 13 amino acids. Germline CDR1 reads MNHNS; CDR2 reads SASEGT. For the CDR3, the DNA is TGTGCCAGCAGAGCGGGAGACTACAATGAGCAGTTCTTC. Amino acid sequence: CASRAGDYNEQFF.

This clonotype came up a few times. The rearrangement uses TRBV3-1 and TRBJ2-1, with 9 bases matching TRBD1. Germline V CDR1 and CDR2: LGHDT, YNNKEL (reference sequence). The CDR3 totals 18 residues. Trimming removed 2 bases from V and 6 bases from J; junction bases left unmatched: 14. For the CDR3, the DNA is TGTGCCAGCAGCCAACCGACCGACTGGACAGGGGCCCCCAATGAGCAGTTCTTC. Translated: CASSQPTDWTGAPNEQFF.

In the case of this clonotype: A much bigger clone sits one base away, suggesting this may be a read error. Written as DNA, the CDR3 is TGTGCCAGCAGTCTGACAGGGGGTACGGGGGGTCAGTCCCAGCATTTT. Amino acids: CASSLTGGTGGQSQHF. The chain carries TRBV27 and TRBJ1-5; 9 bases line up with TRBD1. Per the germline V gene, CDR1 is MNHEY and CDR2 is SMNVEV (reference sequence). This CDR3 is built from 16 residues.

There are many counts of this clonotype. The CDR3 loop is CASSLGWGQGVRETQYF. CDR3 coding DNA: TGTGCCAGCAGCTTAGGATGGGGACAGGGGGTCCGGGAGACCCAGTACTTC. The V gene is TRBV11-2, the J gene TRBJ2-5; 11 bases line up with TRBD1. Germline lookup yields CDR1 SGHAT and CDR2 FQNNGV. The CDR3 consists of 17 residues. The V and J ends lost 1 base and 5 bases, in that order; junction bases with no gene match: 9. The full variable domain, in which reference TRBV11-2 and TRBJ2-5 provide the parts outside the CDR3, is EAGVAQSPRYKIIEKRQSVAFWCNPISGHATLYWYQQILGQGPKLLIQFQNNGVVDDSQLPKDRFSAERLKGVDSTLKIQPAKLEDSAVYLCASSLGWGQGVRETQYFGPGTRLLVL.

This clonotype was detected a few times. The chain recombines TRBV10-3 with TRBJ2-2; weak D call: TRBD2 (6 bases). Trimming took 10 bases from V and 5 from J, leaving 17 bases between them. The CDR3 loop spans 14 amino acids. Germline-derived CDR1 and CDR2 are ENHRY and SYGVKD. In DNA form, the CDR3 reads TGTGCCACGTCGATGGTCGCGGGAACCGGGGAGCTGTTTTTT. Translated, it gives CATSMVAGTGELFF.

This clonotype was seen many times. CDR3 protein: CASTGTYGYTF. The CDR3 DNA follows: TGTGCCAGCACCGGGACCTATGGCTACACCTTC. The chain recombines TRBV6-1 with TRBJ1-2, with D possibly TRBD1 on 5 matching bases. V shed 7 bases and J shed 4 bases, with 7 bases lying between them. This CDR3 spans 11 amino acids. Looked up from germline, CDR1 is MNHNS and CDR2 is SASEGT.

V gene TRBV6-1 combines with J gene TRBJ2-3, with D possibly matching TRBD2 (6 bases). V was clipped by 6 bases and J by 1 base, with 14 bases between them. Looked up from germline, CDR1 is MNHNS and CDR2 is SASEGT. This CDR3 spans 15 amino acids. For the CDR3, the DNA is TGTGCCAGCAGACCGGCCGGACTACGCACAGATACGCAGTATTTT. Residues: CASRPAGLRTDTQYF.

This clonotype was observed many times. The chain joins TRBV12-3 or TRBV12-4 to TRBJ1-1; weak D call: TRBD1 (6 bases). V gave up 1 base and J gave up 2 bases, with 17 bases separating them. The CDR3 is made up of 17 amino acids. The chain's CDR3 is CASSLVGRGGGNTEAFF. The CDR3 DNA sequence: TGTGCCAGCAGTTTAGTCGGCAGGGGAGGGGGTAACACTGAAGCTTTCTTT.

This clonotype was detected ten times or more. This chain connects TRBV11-2 to TRBJ1-1, with a tentative D call TRBD1 (6 bases). The CDR3 loop spans 13 amino acids. V lost 6 bases, J lost 5 bases, and 13 bases lay in between. Germline CDR1 and CDR2: SGHAT and FQNNGV. The CDR3 spells CASSFQQGTEAFF. The CDR3, as DNA: TGTGCCAGCAGTTTTCAACAGGGAACTGAAGCTTTCTTT.

This clonotype was counted at least ten times. J is TRBJ2-1 and V is TRBV6-1, with D possibly TRBD2 on 5 matching bases. Trimming pared 6 bases from V and 1 base from J, leaving 10 bases between. CDR3 length equals 14 residues. Germline V lookup: CDR1 MNHNS, CDR2 SASEGT. The CDR3 protein is CASRAGMSYNEQFF. The CDR3 coding sequence is TGTGCCAGCAGGGCCGGGATGTCCTACAATGAGCAGTTCTTC.

This clonotype was counted a few times. V usage is TRBV11-3 and J usage is TRBJ2-7, with D unresolved. Per germline, CDR1 SGHNT and CDR2 YENEEA. CDR3 length: 14 residues. V lost 2 bases and J lost 3, with 11 bases in between. This CDR3 reads CASSLTLSVYEQYF. CDR3 coding DNA: TGTGCCAGCAGCTTAACTTTAAGCGTCTACGAGCAGTACTTC. Based on the CDR3 plus reference TRBV11-3 and TRBJ2-7, the full variable domain is EAGVVQSPRYKIIEKKQPVAFWCNPISGHNTLYWYLQNLGQGPELLIRYENEEAVDDSQLPKDRFSAERLKGVDSTLKIQPAELGDSAVYLCASSLTLSVYEQYFGPGTRLTVT.

V usage is TRBV20-1 and J usage is TRBJ2-5; 8 bases are a match to TRBD1. This CDR3 contains 14 residues. Trimming cost V 0 bases and J 3 bases; bases outside gene matches: 3. Looked up from germline, CDR1 is DFQATT and CDR2 is SNEGSKA (reference sequence). The CDR3 DNA is TGCAGTGCTAGAGATATGACAGGGGAAGAGACCCAGTACTTC. This encodes CSARDMTGEETQYF.

The chain combines TRBV13 with TRBJ2-7; D is possibly TRBD1 (6 bases). This CDR3 is built from 16 residues. Germline V gene data show CDR1 as PRHDT and CDR2 as FYEKMQ (reference sequence). V was shortened by 5 bases and J by 4 bases, with 21 bases between the two germline ends. The CDR3 nucleotides read TGTGCCAGCAGCCCCTTGGGACAAATGGAAAAATACGAGCAGTACTTC. It is translated as CASSPLGQMEKYEQYF. The full variable domain, in which reference TRBV13 and TRBJ2-7 provide the parts outside the CDR3, is AAGVIQSPRHLIKEKRETATLKCYPIPRHDTVYWYQQGPGQDPQFLISFYEKMQSDKGSIPDRFSAQQFSDYHSELNMSSLELGDSALYFCASSPLGQMEKYEQYFGPGTRLTVT.

Regarding this clonotype: Since a much larger clone is just one base distant, this may be a read error. The J gene is TRBJ1-6, the V gene TRBV20-1; D possibly corresponds to TRBD1 (5 bases). CDR1 is DFQATT and CDR2 is SNEGSKA in the germline V gene (reference sequence). The CDR3 is made up of 17 amino acids. V lost 3 bases to trimming and J lost 8 bases, with 23 bases between them. This CDR3 reads CSARAERGSGADSPLHF. The CDR3 bases are TGCAGTGCTAGGGCGGAAAGAGGTAGTGGGGCGGATTCACCCCTCCACTTT.

This chain links TRBV27 with TRBJ2-7; 7 positions agree with TRBD2. CDR3 length: 15 residues. Germline CDR1 and CDR2: MNHEY and SMNVEV (reference sequence). The J segment lost 3 bases and the V segment lost 0 bases, leaving 5 bases of the junction unmatched. Here the CDR3 reads CASSLSTGGVYEQYF. CDR3 bases: TGTGCCAGCAGTTTATCGACTGGGGGGGTCTACGAGCAGTACTTC.

Ten or more counts support this clonotype. J is TRBJ1-1 and V is TRBV2; perhaps TRBD1 as D (6 bases). The CDR3 consists of 14 residues. CDR1 is SNHLY and CDR2 is FYNNEI in the germline V gene. Trimming pared 7 bases from V and 4 bases from J, leaving 16 bases between. The CDR3 region is CASTPERGATEAFF. CDR3 in DNA: TGTGCCAGCACCCCTGAGCGGGGGGCCACTGAAGCTTTCTTT.

This clonotype was recorded many times. The chain links TRBV28 to TRBJ2-7, with D perhaps matching TRBD1 (6 bases). The CDR3 runs to 15 residues. Germline CDR1 and CDR2: MDHEN and SYDVKM. The ends were cut back, 4 bases at V and 0 bases at J, with 13 bases in the middle. CDR3: CASSSLDRSSYEQYV. In DNA, the CDR3 is TGTGCCAGCAGTTCGCTCGACAGGAGCTCCTACGAGCAGTACGTC.

There are a few counts of this clonotype. V is TRBV19 and J is TRBJ2-7, with D tentatively TRBD1 (6 bases). The CDR3 contains 14 residues. In germline, CDR1 is LNHDA, CDR2 SQIVND (reference sequence). Trimming took 4 bases from V and 1 from J, leaving 11 bases between them. This chain's CDR3 is CASSRDRLSYEQYF. The DNA for the CDR3 is TGTGCCAGTAGTAGAGACAGGTTGTCCTACGAGCAGTACTTC.

Of note for this clonotype: This may arise from a read error, as a much more abundant clone is one base away. V gene TRBV7-8 combines with J gene TRBJ1-6; D is unclear. Germline-derived CDR1 and CDR2 are SGHVS and FQNEAQ. V was pared by 10 bases and J by 0 bases, with 13 bases between. The CDR3 loop spans 15 amino acids. The CDR3 region has the DNA TGTGCCATCCGGACGGTGAGCTCCTATAATTCACCCCTCCACTTT. It yields the protein CAIRTVSSYNSPLHF.

Details on this clonotype: The conserved closing phenylalanine or tryptophan is absent in this CDR3, likely reflecting a read error. The DNA is omitted, as the CDR3 cannot be located on it reliably, and the CDR3 follows TCRdb's listing. This chain connects TRBV7-8 to TRBJ2-5; the D call TRBD1 from the table was never checked on the DNA. The CDR3 length is 12 residues, termini included. CDR1 and CDR2 from the germline V gene are SGHVS and FQNEAQ. The CDR3 loop reads CASSLMEGAEYV.

The chain combines TRBV4-2 with TRBJ2-5; D gene uncertain. This CDR3 region has 14 residues. The ends were cut back, 0 bases at V and 3 bases at J, with 8 bases in the middle. CDR1 is LGHNA, CDR2 YNFKEQ, per germline. CDR3 nucleotide sequence: TGTGCCAGCAGCCAAGATAGTCAGAAAGAGACCCAGTACTTC. It encodes CASSQDSQKETQYF.

This clonotype was recorded many times. The chain recombines TRBV11-2 with TRBJ1-2; no definite D call. CDR3 size: 11 residues. The germline V gene encodes CDR1 SGHAT and CDR2 FQNNGV. V was shortened by 8 bases and J by 2 bases, with 6 bases between the two germline ends. CDR3 sequence reads: CASGGNYGYTF. The CDR3 nucleotides are TGTGCCAGCGGCGGGAACTATGGCTACACCTTC.

This clonotype has ten or more counts. V and J are TRBV20-1 and TRBJ2-1; D remains ambiguous. The germline V and J ends were trimmed by 3 bases and 1 base, with 10 bases remaining between them. Germline CDR1 reads DFQATT; CDR2 reads SNEGSKA (reference sequence). The CDR3 is 14 amino acids. CDR3 loop: CSASTGSSYNEQFF. The DNA for the CDR3 is TGCAGTGCTAGTACGGGCAGTTCCTACAATGAGCAGTTCTTC.

The sample holds a few counts of this clonotype. V is TRBV3-1 and J is TRBJ2-7, with 8 bases matching TRBD2. The V gene's germline CDR1 is LGHDT and CDR2 YNNKEL (reference sequence). Trimming cost V 0 bases and J 2 bases; bases outside gene matches: 0. There are 14 residues in the CDR3. The CDR3 DNA sequence: TGTGCCAGCAGCCAAGAAGCGGGAGCCTACGAGCAGTACTTC. Translating gives CASSQEAGAYEQYF.

This clonotype was observed at least ten times. The gene calls are TRBV6-1 and TRBJ2-2, with 7 bases fitting TRBD1. The CDR3 is 14 amino acids. Germline CDR1 is MNHNS and CDR2 is SASEGT. After removal of 6 bases from V and 4 bases from J, the junction contained 5 bases not matched to a gene. The CDR3 DNA reads as TGTGCCAGCAGAATACAGGGGTCCACCGGGGAGCTGTTTTTT. Protein sequence: CASRIQGSTGELFF.